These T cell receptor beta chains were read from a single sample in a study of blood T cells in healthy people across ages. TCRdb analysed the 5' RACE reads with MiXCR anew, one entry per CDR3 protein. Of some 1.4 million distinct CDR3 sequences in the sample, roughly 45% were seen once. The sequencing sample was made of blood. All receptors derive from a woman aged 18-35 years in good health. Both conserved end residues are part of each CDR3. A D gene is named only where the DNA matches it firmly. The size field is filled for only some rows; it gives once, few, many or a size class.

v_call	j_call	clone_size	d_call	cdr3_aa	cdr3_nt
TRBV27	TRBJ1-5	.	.	CASSFLGAGQPQHF	TGTGCCAGCAGTTTTCTGGGCGCGGGGCAGCCCCAGCATTTT
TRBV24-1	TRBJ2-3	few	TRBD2	CATSDLGGATDTQYF	TGTGCCACCAGTGACCTCGGGGGGGCCACAGATACGCAGTATTTT
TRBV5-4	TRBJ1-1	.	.	CATAPRMNTEAFF	TGTGCCACCGCGCCTCGGATGAACACTGAAGCTTTCTTT
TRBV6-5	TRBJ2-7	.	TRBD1	CASSYSRTGLYEQYF	TGTGCCAGCAGTTACTCGAGGACAGGGCTCTACGAGCAGTACTTC
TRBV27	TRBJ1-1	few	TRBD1	CASSFRDRGRAFF	TGTGCCAGCAGTTTCCGGGACAGGGGACGAGCTTTCTTT
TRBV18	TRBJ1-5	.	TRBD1	CASSGQGFDQPQHF	TGTGCCAGCTCCGGACAGGGTTTTGATCAGCCCCAGCATTTT
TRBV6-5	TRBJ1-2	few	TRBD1	CASTRTGQGYTF	TGTGCCAGCACTAGGACAGGGCAAGGCTACACCTTC
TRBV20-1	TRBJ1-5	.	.	CSAEDSYSNQPQHF	TGCAGTGCTGAGGACAGTTATAGCAATCAGCCCCAGCATTTT
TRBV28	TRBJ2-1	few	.	CASSDQGGGYNEQFF	TGTGCCAGCAGCGACCAGGGGGGGGGTTACAATGAGCAGTTCTTC
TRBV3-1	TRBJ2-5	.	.	CASSHQPGGTAKETQYF	TGTGCCAGCAGCCACCAACCTGGGGGGACAGCAAAAGAGACCCAGTACTTC
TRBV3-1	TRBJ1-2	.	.	CASSPPLGTRDGYTF	TGTGCCAGCAGCCCTCCCTTAGGGACACGGGATGGCTACACCTTC
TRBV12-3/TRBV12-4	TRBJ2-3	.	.	CASSFGALLDTDTQYF	TGTGCCAGCAGTTTTGGTGCGCTCCTCGACACAGATACGCAGTATTTT
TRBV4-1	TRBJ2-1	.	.	CASSQEVVLEYEQFF	TGCGCCAGCAGCCAAGAAGTGGTCCTTGAGTATGAGCAGTTCTTC
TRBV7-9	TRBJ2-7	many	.	CASSLETTGFEQYF	TGTGCCAGCAGCTTAGAAACAACAGGGTTCGAGCAGTACTTC
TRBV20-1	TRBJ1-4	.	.	CSASAGDFSKLFF	TGCAGTGCTAGCGCGGGGGATTTTTCCAAACTGTTTTTT
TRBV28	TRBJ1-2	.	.	CASSLGARYGYTF	TGTGCCAGCAGTTTAGGCGCGAGATATGGCTACACCTTC
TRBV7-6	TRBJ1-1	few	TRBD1	CASSLAQGAMNTEAFF	TGTGCCAGCAGCTTAGCGCAGGGGGCGATGAACACTGAAGCTTTCTTT
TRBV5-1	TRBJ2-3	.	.	CASSLGSLPDTQYF	TGCGCCAGCAGCTTGGGCTCTCTACCAGATACGCAGTATTTT
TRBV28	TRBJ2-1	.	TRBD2	CASSLFGGGNEQFF	TGTGCCAGCAGTTTATTTGGCGGGGGCAATGAGCAGTTCTTC
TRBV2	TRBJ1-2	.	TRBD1	CASSPDRAGGYTF	TGTGCCAGCAGCCCGGACAGGGCTGGGGGCTACACCTTC
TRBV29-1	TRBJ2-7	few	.	CSVHLQDEQYF	TGCAGCGTTCACCTCCAGGACGAGCAGTACTTC
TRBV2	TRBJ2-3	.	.	CASTPERTQYF	TGTGCCAGCACCCCTGAGCGGACGCAGTATTTT
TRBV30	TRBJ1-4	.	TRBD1	CAWSQQGEKLFF	TGTGCCTGGAGTCAACAGGGGGAAAAACTGTTTTTT
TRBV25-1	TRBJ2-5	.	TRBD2	CASLGYGGAVGEQYF	TGTGCCAGCCTAGGGTACGGGGGGGCCGTAGGTGAGCAGTACTTC
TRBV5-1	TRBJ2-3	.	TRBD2	CASSLDGYASGFDTQYF	TGCGCCAGCAGCTTGGATGGTTACGCTAGCGGGTTCGATACGCAGTATTTT
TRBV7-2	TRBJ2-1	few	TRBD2	CASSLYRGGGSSYNEQFF	TGTGCCAGCAGCTTATATCGGGGCGGGGGGAGCTCCTACAATGAGCAGTTCTTC
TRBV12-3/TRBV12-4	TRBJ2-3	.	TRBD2	CASSPSGTKWDTQYF	TGTGCCAGCAGTCCTAGCGGGACTAAGTGGGATACGCAGTATTTT
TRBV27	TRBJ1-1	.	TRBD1	CASSLHFGQGAVVRTEAFF	TGTGCCAGCAGTCTCCACTTCGGACAGGGGGCGGTGGTAAGGACTGAAGCTTTCTTT
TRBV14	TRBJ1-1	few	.	CASSRLDQVEAFF	TGTGCCAGCAGCCGCCTTGACCAGGTTGAAGCTTTCTTT
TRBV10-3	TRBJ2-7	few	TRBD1	CAIRTPTGTGDEQYF	TGTGCCATCAGAACCCCTACCGGGACAGGGGACGAGCAGTACTTC
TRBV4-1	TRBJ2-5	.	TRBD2	CASSVSGGVDEQYF	TGCGCCAGCAGCGTGTCGGGGGGTGTGGATGAGCAGTACTTC
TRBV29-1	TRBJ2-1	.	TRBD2	CSVEAGGPWDEQFF	TGCAGCGTTGAAGCGGGAGGCCCCTGGGATGAGCAGTTCTTC
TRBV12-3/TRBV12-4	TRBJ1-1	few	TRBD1	CASSSPTGAREAFF	TGTGCCAGCAGTTCCCCGACAGGGGCTCGTGAAGCTTTCTTT
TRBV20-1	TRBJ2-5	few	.	CSADPTLQETQYF	TGCAGTGCAGACCCGACACTTCAAGAGACCCAGTACTTC
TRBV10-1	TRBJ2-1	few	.	CASSVSSVPNEQFF	TGCGCCAGCAGTGTTTCGTCGGTTCCCAATGAGCAGTTCTTC
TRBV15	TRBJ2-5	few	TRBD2	CATSNTAGAKETQYF	TGTGCCACCAGTAATACAGCGGGGGCCAAAGAGACCCAGTACTTC
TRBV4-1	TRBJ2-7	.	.	CASSQDEPAYEQYF	TGCGCCAGCAGCCAAGATGAGCCGGCCTACGAGCAGTACTTC
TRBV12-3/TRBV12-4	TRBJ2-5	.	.	CASSLDLPGGETQYF	TGTGCCAGCAGCCTGGACTTGCCGGGGGGCGAGACCCAGTACTTC
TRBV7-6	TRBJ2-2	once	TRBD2	CASSLAASGAAGELFF	TGTGCCAGCAGCTTAGCGGCTAGCGGGGCCGCCGGGGAGCTGTTTTTT
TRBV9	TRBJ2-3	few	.	CASSVAGANTDTQYF	TGTGCCAGCAGCGTGGCAGGGGCTAACACAGATACGCAGTATTTT
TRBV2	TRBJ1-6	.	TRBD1	CASSSPTGNNSPVHF	TGTGCCAGTTCTAGCCCGACAGGGAACAATTCACCCGTCCACTTT
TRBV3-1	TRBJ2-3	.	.	CASSLPGGPLEDTQYF	TGTGCCAGCAGCTTGCCTGGGGGACCCTTAGAAGATACGCAGTATTTT
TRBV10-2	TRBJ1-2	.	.	CASSDRADGYTF	TGCGCCAGCAGTGACAGGGCCGATGGCTACACCTTC
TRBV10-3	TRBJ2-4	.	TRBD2	CAISGREGTKNIQYF	TGTGCCATCAGTGGACGGGAGGGGACCAAAAACATTCAGTACTTC
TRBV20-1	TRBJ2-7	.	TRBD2	CSARALAGGLAYEQYF	TGCAGTGCTAGGGCACTAGCGGGAGGGCTGGCCTACGAGCAGTACTTC
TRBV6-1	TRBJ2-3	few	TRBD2	CASSFPAGATDTQYF	TGTGCCAGCAGTTTCCCAGCGGGGGCCACAGATACGCAGTATTTT
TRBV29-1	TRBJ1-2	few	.	CSSASYESYGYTF	TGCAGCTCCGCGAGCTACGAAAGCTATGGCTACACCTTC
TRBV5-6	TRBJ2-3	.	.	CASSQGPGASSTDTQYF	TGTGCCAGCAGCCAGGGCCCGGGGGCCTCTAGCACAGATACGCAGTATTTT